The clone carrying this T cell receptor beta chain was seen once. Clones were sequenced by immunoSEQ multiplex PCR, and TCRdb holds only the in-frame ones, with some missing. The sample includes roughly 60,000 clones, approximately 92% of them seen just once. This specimen belongs to a study of T cell changes during pregnancy in multiple sclerosis. V dropped 0 bases and J dropped 6 bases, with 12 bases sitting between them. Germline CDR1 MNHEY, CDR2 SVGAGI. The CDR3 is made up of 14 amino acids. Sequencing used peripheral blood, obtained in the second trimester of pregnancy. The chain uses TRBV6-5 and TRBJ2-7; D perhaps matches TRBD2 (7 bases). The sequence derives from a female donor with multiple sclerosis, enrolled in a pregnancy study. CDR3 nucleotides: TGTGCCAGCAGTTACTCCGGGGGGCACCTCGAGCAGTACTTC. Amino acid sequence: CASSYSGGHLEQYF.